This TCR beta chain was recovered during a study of shared T cell receptors in the human thymus. The trim removed 3 bases at V and 0 bases at J, leaving 0 bases unmatched. The germline V gene has CDR1 SGHDT and CDR2 YYEEEE. The CDR3 runs to 14 residues. Measured with immunoSEQ multiplex PCR; TCRdb has only the in-frame clones, and not every one. The sample lists about 380,000 clones, approximately 95% occurring once. The chain has TRBV5-6 and TRBJ2-7; TRBD1 aligns across 10 bases. Sequencing input: thymocytes. This receptor was taken from a human donor. The CDR3 here is CASSWTGGSYEQYF. DNA of the CDR3: TGTGCCAGCAGCTGGACAGGGGGCTCCTACGAGCAGTACTTC.